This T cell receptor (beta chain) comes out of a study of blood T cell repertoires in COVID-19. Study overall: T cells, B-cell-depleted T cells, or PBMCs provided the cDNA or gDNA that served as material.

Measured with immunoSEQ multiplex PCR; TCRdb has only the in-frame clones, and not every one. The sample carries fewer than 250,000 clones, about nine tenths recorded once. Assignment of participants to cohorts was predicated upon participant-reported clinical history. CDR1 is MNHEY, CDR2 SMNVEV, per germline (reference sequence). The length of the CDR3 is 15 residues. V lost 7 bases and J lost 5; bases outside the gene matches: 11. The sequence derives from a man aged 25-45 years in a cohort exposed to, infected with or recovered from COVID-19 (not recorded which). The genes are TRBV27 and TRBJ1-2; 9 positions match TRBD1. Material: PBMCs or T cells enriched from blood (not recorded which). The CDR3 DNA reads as TGTGCCAGCACCACTATTCCCGGGACAGGGTATGGCTACACCTTC. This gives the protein CASTTIPGTGYGYTF.